This TCR beta chain was sequenced during a study of response to subunit inactivated influenza vaccine. The CDR3 loop spans 14 amino acids. With 0 bases clipped from V and 8 bases from J, the junction kept 7 bases outside the gene matches. The V gene's germline CDR1 is DFQATT and CDR2 SNEGSKA (reference sequence). TCRdb analysed the RT-PCR reads with MiXCR anew, one entry per CDR3 protein. The table shows 200,000 to 250,000 distinct CDR3 sequences, with 9% to 15% occurring only once. This clonotype was seen many times. The antigen remains undetermined. Overall study results and limits: Authors proposed each seasonal influenza vaccination draws in few new T cells.

V is TRBV20-1 and J is TRBJ2-1; 7 bases map to TRBD2. The specimen comprised non-naive T cells sorted from PBMCs, sampled around two weeks before vaccination. This clonotype was obtained from a man aged 45-65 years who received an inactivated influenza vaccine. CDR3 protein: CSARDSGRGDEQFF. In nucleotides, the CDR3 is TGCAGTGCTAGAGATTCGGGACGGGGGGATGAGCAGTTCTTC.